This entry concerns a single TCR beta chain. Per the original methods: Nucleated cell number was recorded as an estimate derived from reference gene primer amplification. TCRdb keeps only in-frame clones here, not all; method: immunoSEQ multiplex PCR. V, J and clone size derive from that table, while D and trimming were established from the DNA sequence. The table includes 25,000 to 30,000 clones, about nine tenths detected once. CDR3 length: 14 residues. Germline V CDR1 and CDR2: LNHDA, SQIVND (reference sequence). J was trimmed by 1 base and V by 8 bases; bases with no gene match: 7. The data belong to a study of blood T cell repertoires in COVID-19. Whole-study context: COVID-19 samples, acute and convalescent, were from the United States, Italy and Spain. Sources were T cells, B-cell-depleted T cells, or PBMCs; the material itself was cDNA or gDNA.

What was sequenced was peripheral blood. The chain joins TRBV19 to TRBJ1-1; 7 nucleotides match TRBD1. The sequence was obtained from a man aged 65 to 85 with active or convalescent COVID-19. CDR3 bases: TGTGCCAGTTCCTCGGGACAGAGGAACACTGAAGCTTTCTTT. This codes for CASSSGQRNTEAFF.